The 25 T cell receptor beta chains listed next were all sequenced from one sample in a study of post-analysis software for immune sequencing data. Overall study results and limits: Higher frequency in patients than in controls was seen for roughly five TRBV segments, with TRBV5-6, TRBV5-1 and TRBV20-1 among them.

Their specific antigens are unknown. Unique molecular identifiers were present in the TCR beta cDNA libraries. TCRdb used MiXCR to reprocess the PCR reads, holding one entry per CDR3 protein. Among around 500,000 distinct CDR3 sequences listed, approximately 31% were seen once. The sample taken for sequencing was blood. The receptors shown here come from a girl aged 2 to 17 with multiple sclerosis.

This chain connects TRBV11-1 to TRBJ1-1, with D maybe TRBD1 (6 bases). Germline V gene sequence: CDR1 SGHAT, CDR2 FQDESV (reference sequence). Trimming cost V 9 bases and J 1 base, with 15 bases left between them. The CDR3 runs 14 residues. Here the CDR3 reads CASEEAGANTEAFF. As DNA, the CDR3 is TGTGCCAGTGAGGAGGCAGGGGCGAACACTGAAGCTTTCTTT.

Worth noting for this clonotype: The conserved phenylalanine or tryptophan normally closing the CDR3 is absent here, so this likely arose from a read error. The chain joins TRBV5-1 to TRBJ2-7; D is perhaps TRBD1 (6 bases). V was clipped by 3 bases and J by 1 base, with 11 bases between them. Germline CDR1 and CDR2: SGHRS and YFSETQ. This CDR3 is built from 14 residues. The CDR3 DNA reads as TGCGCCAGCAGCTCTCGGGACACATCCTACGAGCAGTACTGC. This translates into CASSSRDTSYEQYC.

J is TRBJ2-3 and V is TRBV15; D is unclear. The CDR3 contains 15 residues. CDR1 LNHNV and CDR2 YYDKDF come from the germline V gene (reference sequence). Trimming shortened V by 0 bases and J by 4 bases, and 11 bases separated the two germline ends. The chain's CDR3 is CATSREPNLPDTQYF. The CDR3 DNA sequence: TGTGCCACCAGCAGAGAGCCTAACCTCCCAGATACGCAGTATTTT.

This clonotype has just a few counts. The rearrangement links TRBV7-9 to TRBJ1-2, with a weak D call TRBD1 (5 bases). V gave up 6 bases and J gave up 6 bases, with 14 bases separating them. There are 13 residues in the CDR3. Germline V gives CDR1 SEHNR, CDR2 FQNEAQ (reference sequence). CDR3 sequence: CASSTGTYHGYTF. CDR3 DNA sequence: TGTGCCAGCAGTACCGGGACGTACCATGGCTACACCTTC.

This clonotype showed up just a few times. The chain recombines TRBV6-5 with TRBJ2-7; 8 bases line up with TRBD2. After removal of 11 bases from V and 3 bases from J, the junction contained 9 bases not matched to a gene. CDR1 is MNHEY and CDR2 is SVGAGI in the germline V gene. This CDR3 has 13 amino acids. The CDR3: CAASGGAFYEQYF. The CDR3 DNA follows: TGTGCCGCCTCCGGGGGGGCCTTCTACGAGCAGTACTTC.

Concerning this clonotype: The junction and the germline gene differ at one end; a read error may be behind it. The V gene is TRBV6-5, the J gene TRBJ2-3; 14 bases map to TRBD2. Germline loops: CDR1 MNHEY, CDR2 SVGAGI. CDR3 length: 17 amino acids. The CDR3 spells CASSYPGLAGGTDPQYF. CDR3 DNA sequence: TGTGCCAGCAGTTACCCCGGACTAGCGGGGGGCACAGATCCGCAGTATTTT.

CDR3 DNA: TGTGCCAGCAGCCACCATAGCGGGGGGGACCAAGAGACCCAGTACTTC. This sequence encodes CASSHHSGGDQETQYF. This chain links TRBV3-1 with TRBJ2-5, with 11 bases fitting TRBD2. The germline V gene has CDR1 LGHDT and CDR2 YNNKEL (reference sequence). The CDR3 totals 16 residues. Trimming took 3 bases from V and 0 from J; bases not matched to a gene: 3.

This sequence joins TRBV2 and TRBJ1-5, with 8 bases that match TRBD1. CDR3 length: 14 amino acids. Germline V gene sequence: CDR1 SNHLY, CDR2 FYNNEI. After removal of 7 bases from V and 5 bases from J, the junction contained 7 bases not matched to a gene. In DNA, the CDR3 is TGTGCCAGCACCGTGGACAGGGAAGATCAGCCCCAGCATTTT. Protein sequence: CASTVDREDQPQHF.

In this sample, this clonotype turned up a few times. V gene TRBV12-3 or TRBV12-4 combines with J gene TRBJ1-5; unclear D gene. The CDR3 covers 14 residues. Trimming took off 7 bases at V and 3 bases at J, with 13 bases between the two ends. In DNA, the CDR3 is TGTGCCAGCATCTCCCCGGGGATCAATCAGCCCCAGCATTTT. This encodes CASISPGINQPQHF.

This clonotype was seen only a few times. The rearrangement uses TRBV9 and TRBJ2-4, with a possible D match to TRBD2 (5 bases). Trimming cost V 4 bases and J 4 bases, with 6 bases left between them. CDR3 size: 12 residues. Germline assignment: CDR1 SGDLS and CDR2 YYNGEE. This chain's CDR3 is CASSPGKNIQYF. CDR3 DNA sequence: TGTGCCAGCAGCCCGGGAAAAAACATTCAGTACTTC.

This chain uses TRBV6-5 with TRBJ1-1; 8 nucleotides line up with TRBD1. V lost 2 bases and J lost 6; bases outside the gene matches: 8. The length of the CDR3 is 15 residues. The germline V gene encodes CDR1 MNHEY and CDR2 SVGAGI. The CDR3, as DNA: TGTGCCAGCAGTTACCTCGGCAGGGGGCTCGCTGAAGCTTTCTTT. This translates into CASSYLGRGLAEAFF.

This clonotype was recorded a few times. The chain combines TRBV29-1 with TRBJ1-2; TRBD1 matches 7 bases. V lost 2 bases, J lost 0 bases, and 6 bases stayed unmatched. Germline values: CDR1 SQVTM, CDR2 ANQGSEA. The CDR3 has 15 amino acids. CDR3 nucleotide sequence: TGCAGCGTTGAATCGGAGGGGGCCGCTAACTATGGCTACACCTTC. Amino acids: CSVESEGAANYGYTF. Drawing the rest from reference TRBV29-1 and TRBJ1-2, the complete variable domain is SAVISQKPSRDICQRGTSLTIQCQVDSQVTMMFWYRQQPGQSLTLIATANQGSEATYESGFVIDKFPISRPNLTFSTLTVSNMSPEDSSIYLCSVESEGAANYGYTFGSGTRLTVV.

The chain links TRBV3-1 to TRBJ2-5, with TRBD1 identical over 12 bases. The CDR3 consists of 16 residues. Germline V gene data show CDR1 as LGHDT and CDR2 as YNNKEL (reference sequence). V lost 2 bases and J lost 5; bases outside the gene matches: 6. The CDR3 sequence: CASSQNAGQGAETQYF. Written as DNA, the CDR3 is TGTGCCAGCAGCCAAAACGCGGGACAGGGGGCCGAGACCCAGTACTTC.

This clonotype appeared a few times. The chain recombines TRBV7-9 with TRBJ2-7; D remains ambiguous. This CDR3 spans 12 amino acids. Germline values: CDR1 SEHNR, CDR2 FQNEAQ (reference sequence). The V end lost 4 bases, the J end lost 12 bases, and 16 bases lay between the germline ends. The CDR3 DNA sequence: TGTGCCAGCAGCTCGCCTGTCGGAGTACCGTACTTC. Its translation: CASSSPVGVPYF.

There are a few counts of this clonotype. The chain joins TRBV14 to TRBJ2-3; no definite D call. This CDR3 has 13 residues. V was shortened by 2 bases and J by 6 bases, with 9 bases between the two germline ends. Germline loops: CDR1 SGHDN, CDR2 FVKESK. CDR3 sequence: CASSQYRTDTQYF. The CDR3 DNA reads TGTGCCAGCAGCCAATATAGGACCGATACGCAGTATTTT. The variable domain in full, completed from reference TRBV14 and TRBJ2-3, reads EAGVTQFPSHSVIEKGQTVTLRCDPISGHDNLYWYRRVMGKEIKFLLHFVKESKQDESGMPNNRFLAERTGGTYSTLKVQPAELEDSGVYFCASSQYRTDTQYFGPGTRLTVL.

This clonotype was counted a few times. The rearrangement uses TRBV29-1 and TRBJ1-2, with D possibly being TRBD1 (5 bases). CDR1 SQVTM and CDR2 ANQGSEA come from the germline V gene. There are 14 residues in the CDR3. The V end was cut by 0 bases, the J end by 7 bases, with 15 bases between. The CDR3, as DNA: TGCAGCGTTGAAGATCGGTCAGGGAGTCCTGGCTACACCTTC. It specifies CSVEDRSGSPGYTF.

This chain links TRBV6-1 with TRBJ2-2, with TRBD1 matching over 7 bases. V lost 6 bases to trimming and J lost 1 base; unmatched junction nucleotides: 5. Germline lookup yields CDR1 MNHNS and CDR2 SASEGT. The CDR3 has 15 residues. CDR3 sequence (DNA): TGTGCCAGCAGCGCGGACAGGCTGAACACCGGGGAGCTGTTTTTT. Its protein is CASSADRLNTGELFF.

This clonotype was recorded a few times. V and J are TRBV10-3 and TRBJ2-1, with TRBD1 matching 7 bases. The CDR3 sequence is 13 residues long. V shed 7 bases, J shed 10 bases, and the junction held 10 bases outside the gene matches. Germline CDR1 ENHRY, CDR2 SYGVKD. The CDR3 reads CAITQGTEEEQFF. CDR3 sequence (DNA): TGTGCCATCACCCAAGGGACAGAAGAGGAGCAGTTCTTC.

This clonotype was detected a few times. This chain connects TRBV6-2 or TRBV6-3 to TRBJ2-6; 8 nucleotides align to TRBD1. Germline trimming cut 5 bases from V and 1 base from J; bases unmatched to any gene: 4. CDR1 and CDR2 from the germline V gene are MNHEY and SVGEGT. The length of the CDR3 is 16 residues. The CDR3 DNA reads TGTGCCAGCAGTCCCAGGACAGGGTCTGGGGCCAACGTCCTGACTTTC. Its protein is CASSPRTGSGANVLTF.

This clonotype was counted at least ten times. This chain links TRBV29-1 with TRBJ2-3; D is possibly TRBD2 (5 bases). V was trimmed by 4 bases and J by 0 bases, leaving 14 bases between them. CDR3 length: 15 amino acids. Looked up from germline, CDR1 is SQVTM and CDR2 is ANQGSEA. The CDR3 bases are TGCAGCGTTGTCTGGGGAGAGTGGAGCACAGATACGCAGTATTTT. It encodes CSVVWGEWSTDTQYF.

This clonotype appeared many times. This chain links TRBV6-6 with TRBJ2-5; 8 bases fit TRBD2. V lost 5 bases to trimming and J lost 2 bases; unmatched junction nucleotides: 7. The germline V gene encodes CDR1 MNHNY and CDR2 SVGAGI (reference sequence). This CDR3 spans 15 amino acids. The CDR3 sequence: CASSPGPGGQETQYF. The DNA of the CDR3 is TGTGCCAGCAGTCCCGGACCGGGGGGGCAAGAGACCCAGTACTTC.

This clonotype was observed a handful of times. The chain joins TRBV7-9 to TRBJ2-7; D ambiguous. Trimming took off 5 bases at V and 2 bases at J, with 4 bases between the two ends. The CDR3 consists of 11 residues. Germline V lookup: CDR1 SEHNR, CDR2 FQNEAQ (reference sequence). The DNA of the CDR3 is TGTGCCAGCAGCGCTACCTACGAGCAGTACTTC. This sequence encodes CASSATYEQYF.

With regard to this clonotype: The junction does not match germline at one end; this may be a read error. V is TRBV27 and J is TRBJ1-1; D is possibly TRBD1 (6 bases). Germline CDR1 is MNHEY and CDR2 is SMNVEV (reference sequence). The CDR3 covers 17 residues. The CDR3: CASSRDRYGAMNAEAFF. In nucleotides, the CDR3 is TGTGCCAGCAGTAGAGACAGGTACGGGGCCATGAACGCTGAAGCTTTCTTT.

This clonotype was detected ten times or more. This rearrangement joins TRBV20-1 to TRBJ2-1; maybe TRBD2 (6 bases). V was trimmed by 3 bases and J by 3 bases, leaving 12 bases between them. In germline, CDR1 is DFQATT, CDR2 SNEGSKA (reference sequence). The CDR3 is 14 amino acids. For the CDR3, the DNA is TGCAGTGCTAGGGGGGACTGGGTCTACAATGAGCAGTTCTTC. This encodes CSARGDWVYNEQFF.

The V gene is TRBV20-1, the J gene TRBJ1-2; the D gene is possibly TRBD1 (5 bases). The CDR3 covers 16 residues. CDR1 and CDR2 from the germline V gene are DFQATT and SNEGSKA (reference sequence). V was pared by 5 bases and J by 2 bases, with 21 bases between. Here the CDR3 reads CSALQTWAGMNYGYTF. CDR3 bases: TGCAGTGCTCTTCAGACTTGGGCAGGGATGAACTATGGCTACACCTTC.